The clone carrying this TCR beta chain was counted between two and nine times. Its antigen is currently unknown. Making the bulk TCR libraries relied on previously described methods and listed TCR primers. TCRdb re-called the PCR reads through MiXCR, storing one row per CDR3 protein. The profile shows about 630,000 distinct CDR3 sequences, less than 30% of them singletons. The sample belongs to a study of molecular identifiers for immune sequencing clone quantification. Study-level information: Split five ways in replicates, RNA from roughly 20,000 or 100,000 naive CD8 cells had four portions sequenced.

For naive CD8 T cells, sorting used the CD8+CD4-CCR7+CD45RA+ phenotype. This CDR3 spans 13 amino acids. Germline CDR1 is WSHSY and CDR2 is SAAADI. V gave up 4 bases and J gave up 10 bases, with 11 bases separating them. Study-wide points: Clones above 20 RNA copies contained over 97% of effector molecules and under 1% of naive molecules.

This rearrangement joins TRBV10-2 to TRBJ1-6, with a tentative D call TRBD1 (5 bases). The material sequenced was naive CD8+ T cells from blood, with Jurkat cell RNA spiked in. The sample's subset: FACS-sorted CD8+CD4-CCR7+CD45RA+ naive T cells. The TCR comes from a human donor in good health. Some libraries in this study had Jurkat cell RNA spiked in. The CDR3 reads CASSVGGSSPLHF. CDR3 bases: TGCGCCAGCAGTGTCGGGGGATCCTCACCCCTCCACTTT.